The source of this T cell receptor (beta chain) is a study of neurological immune-mediated disorders. Study results and caveats: HTLV-1-associated myelopathy ranked highest for TCR clonal expansion and multiple sclerosis lowest, beneath healthy controls.

5'RACE with 10-nucleotide random UMIs generated the cDNA. TCRdb analysed the 5' RACE reads with MiXCR anew, one entry per CDR3 protein. Here the sample spans 65,000 to 95,000 distinct CDR3 sequences, approximately 5% being singletons. Source material was 2 million unsorted PBMCs, stored at -80 °C in RNAlater. Germline V CDR1 and CDR2: GTSNPN, SVGIG (reference sequence). Trimming stripped 4 bases from V and 5 bases from J, with 11 bases between. The CDR3 loop spans 12 amino acids. This clonotype appeared many times. The antigen is unknown. What was sequenced was PBMCs. The chain couples TRBV30 to TRBJ2-5, with D maybe TRBD2 (5 bases). This sequence originates from a woman in her 30s with multiple sclerosis. As DNA, the CDR3 is TGTGCCTGGACCCCTACGGGGGAGACCCAGTACTTC. Its protein is CAWTPTGETQYF.